These 9 T cell receptor beta chains came from one sample sequenced in a study of T cells in localized non-small cell lung cancer. Here immunoSEQ multiplex PCR was the method, and the copy in TCRdb shows in-frame clones only, minus some. The top ten hold approximately 2% of the sample, which has about 59,000 clones, 85% to 90% seen once. Sequenced here: peripheral blood, sampled before any cancer treatment. Every receptor here comes from a woman aged 40-75 years with stage I lung adenocarcinoma.

Notes on this clone: One junction end disagrees with the germline gene, perhaps due to a read error. V gene TRBV11-2 combines with J gene TRBJ2-1; D is perhaps TRBD2 (5 bases). Germline lookup yields CDR1 SGHAT and CDR2 FQNNGV. CDR3 length: 13 amino acids. The CDR3 region has the DNA TGTGCCAGCAGCTTGGCCTTCAGGCAGAGGGCTCTCTTC. Translation gives CASSLAFRQRALF.

The chain combines TRBV28 with TRBJ2-1; no definite D call. The CDR3 length is 13 residues. V lost 3 bases and J lost 4, with 7 bases in between. Germline CDR1 reads MDHEN; CDR2 reads SYDVKM. CDR3 coding DNA: TGTGCCAGCAGTTTCGACATATACAATGAGCAGTTCTTC. It codes for CASSFDIYNEQFF. Based on the CDR3 plus reference TRBV28 and TRBJ2-1, the full variable domain is DVKVTQSSRYLVKRTGEKVFLECVQDMDHENMFWYRQDPGLGLRLIYFSYDVKMKEKGDIPEGYSVSREKKERFSLILESASTNQTSMYLCASSFDIYNEQFFGPGTRLTVL.

The chain uses TRBV30 and TRBJ1-2; D gene unclear. Germline CDR1 reads GTSNPN; CDR2 reads SVGIG (reference sequence). The V gene lost 5 bases and the J gene lost 3 bases, with 13 bases spanning the gap. This CDR3 has 13 amino acids. The CDR3: CAWVRGPDYGYTF. The DNA of the CDR3 is TGTGCCTGGGTCCGAGGGCCGGACTATGGCTACACCTTC. Full variable domain (outside the CDR3, taken from reference TRBV30 and TRBJ1-2): SQTIHQWPATLVQPVGSPLSLECTVEGTSNPNLYWYRQAAGRGLQLLFYSVGIGQISSEVPQNLSASRPQDRQFILSSKKLLLSDSGFYLCAWVRGPDYGYTFGSGTRLTVV.

J is TRBJ2-1 and V is TRBV19; 9 positions agree with TRBD1. The length of the CDR3 is 15 residues. Germline assignment: CDR1 LNHDA and CDR2 SQIVND (reference sequence). Trimming cost V 7 bases and J 6 bases; bases outside gene matches: 10. The CDR3 spells CASTIGGQGPNEQFF. The CDR3 region has the DNA TGTGCCAGTACCATCGGGGGACAGGGTCCCAATGAGCAGTTCTTC. Supplemented by reference TRBV19 and TRBJ2-1, the full variable domain reads DGGITQSPKYLFRKEGQNVTLSCEQNLNHDAMYWYRQDPGQGLRLIYYSQIVNDFQKGDIAEGYSVSREKKESFPLTVTSAQKNPTAFYLCASTIGGQGPNEQFFGPGTRLTVL.

This chain joins TRBV19 and TRBJ1-1; tentative D call: TRBD1 (6 bases). Germline V gene lookup returns CDR1 LNHDA and CDR2 SQIVND (reference sequence). There are 15 residues in the CDR3. V gave up 9 bases and J gave up 1 base, with 18 bases separating them. In DNA, the CDR3 is TGTGCCAGCAGCGAAAGGTACAGGGAGAACACTGAAGCTTTCTTT. Its translation is CASSERYRENTEAFF.

The chain combines TRBV7-6 with TRBJ2-7, with 8 positions matching TRBD1. The junction had 7 bases not matched to a gene; V was cut back by 2 bases and J by 7 bases. Germline V gene data show CDR1 as SGHVS and CDR2 as FNYEAQ. CDR3 length: 14 residues. This chain's CDR3 is CASSLQGAREEQYF. The CDR3 DNA reads as TGTGCCAGCAGCTTACAGGGGGCGCGAGAAGAGCAGTACTTC. The whole variable domain, remainder taken from reference TRBV7-6 and TRBJ2-7, is GAGVSQSPRYKVTKRGQDVALRCDPISGHVSLYWYRQALGQGPEFLTYFNYEAQQDKSGLPNDRFSAERPEGSISTLTIQRTEQRDSAMYRCASSLQGAREEQYFGPGTRLTVT.

V gene TRBV7-2 combines with J gene TRBJ1-1; D uncertain. Trimming shortened V by 4 bases and J by 8 bases, and 14 bases separated the two germline ends. Germline assignment: CDR1 SGHTA and CDR2 FQGNSA. This CDR3 spans 13 amino acids. The CDR3 reads CASSYNPDGEAFF. The CDR3 DNA is TGTGCCAGCAGCTATAACCCGGACGGGGAAGCTTTCTTT.

The chain combines TRBV6-5 with TRBJ1-4; D uncertain. The germline gives CDR1 MNHEY, CDR2 SVGAGI. The V end lost 0 bases, the J end lost 5 bases, and 10 bases lay between the germline ends. The CDR3 runs to 15 residues. The CDR3 region has the DNA TGTGCCAGCAGTTACTCCCAGGCCTCAAATGAAAAACTGTTTTTT. Translation gives CASSYSQASNEKLFF.

This chain links TRBV5-1 with TRBJ2-3; D not certain. This CDR3 spans 11 amino acids. V was pared by 10 bases and J by 2 bases, with 8 bases between. Germline-derived CDR1 and CDR2 are SGHRS and YFSETQ. Here the CDR3 DNA reads TGCGCCTCCGGAGACACAGATACGCAGTATTTT. It is translated as CASGDTDTQYF.